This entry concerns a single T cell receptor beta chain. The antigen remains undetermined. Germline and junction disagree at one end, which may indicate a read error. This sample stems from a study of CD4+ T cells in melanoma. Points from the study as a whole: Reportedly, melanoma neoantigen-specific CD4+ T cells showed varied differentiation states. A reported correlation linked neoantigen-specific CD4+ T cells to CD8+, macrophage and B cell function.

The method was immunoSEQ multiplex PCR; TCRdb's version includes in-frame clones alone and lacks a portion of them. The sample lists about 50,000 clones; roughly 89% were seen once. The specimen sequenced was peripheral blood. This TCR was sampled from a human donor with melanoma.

The DNA of the CDR3 is TGTGCTAGCAGCGCCGGGACTAGCGGGGGTGCGCAGCAGTTCTTC. This gives the protein CASSAGTSGGAQQFF. The chain employs TRBV7-7 and TRBJ2-1, with 14 bases that match TRBD2. Germline CDR1 reads SSHAT; CDR2 reads FNYEAQ (reference sequence). This CDR3 contains 15 residues.